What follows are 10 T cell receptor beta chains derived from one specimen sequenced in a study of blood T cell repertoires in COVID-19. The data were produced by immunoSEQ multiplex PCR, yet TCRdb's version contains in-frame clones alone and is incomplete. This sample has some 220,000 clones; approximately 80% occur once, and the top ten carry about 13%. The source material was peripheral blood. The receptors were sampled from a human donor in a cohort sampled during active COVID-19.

Here the CDR3 reads CASSPRGGGYEQYF. The CDR3 DNA follows: TGTGCCAGCAGCCCACGGGGAGGGGGCTACGAGCAGTACTTC. The J gene is TRBJ2-7, the V gene TRBV7-2; weak D call: TRBD2 (7 bases). There are 14 residues in the CDR3. The V end was cut by 5 bases, the J end by 3 bases, with 14 bases between. From germline, CDR1 is SGHTA and CDR2 FQGNSA. Full variable domain (outside the CDR3, taken from reference TRBV7-2 and TRBJ2-7): GAGVSQSPSNKVTEKGKDVELRCDPISGHTALYWYRQSLGQGLEFLIYFQGNSAPDKSGLPSDRFSAERTGGSVSTLTIQRTQQEDSAVYLCASSPRGGGYEQYFGPGTRLTVT.

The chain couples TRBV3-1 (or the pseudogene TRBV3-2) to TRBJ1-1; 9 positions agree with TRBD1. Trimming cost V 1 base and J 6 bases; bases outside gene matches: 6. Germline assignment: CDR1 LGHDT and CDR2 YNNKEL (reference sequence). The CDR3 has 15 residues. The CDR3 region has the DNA TGTGCCAGCAGCCAAGGCGGGACAGGGACCCCTGAAGCTTTCTTT. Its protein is CASSQGGTGTPEAFF.

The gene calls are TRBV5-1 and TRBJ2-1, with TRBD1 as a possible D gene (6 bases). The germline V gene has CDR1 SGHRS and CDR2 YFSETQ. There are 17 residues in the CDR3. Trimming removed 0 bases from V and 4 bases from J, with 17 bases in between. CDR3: CASSLVRNRESYNEQFF. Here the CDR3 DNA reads TGCGCCAGCAGCTTGGTTAGGAACAGGGAATCGTACAATGAGCAGTTCTTC. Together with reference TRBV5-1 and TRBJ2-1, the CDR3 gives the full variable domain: KAGVTQTPRYLIKTRGQQVTLSCSPISGHRSVSWYQQTPGQGLQFLFEYFSETQRNKGNFPGRFSGRQFSNSRSEMNVSTLELGDSALYLCASSLVRNRESYNEQFFGPGTRLTVL.

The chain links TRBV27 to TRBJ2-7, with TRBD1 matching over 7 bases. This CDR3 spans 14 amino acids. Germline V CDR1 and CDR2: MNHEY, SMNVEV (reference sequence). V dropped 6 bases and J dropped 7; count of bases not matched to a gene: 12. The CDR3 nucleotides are TGTGCCAGCAGCGTGGGGACAGCCGGCAGAGAGCAGTACTTC. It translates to CASSVGTAGREQYF.

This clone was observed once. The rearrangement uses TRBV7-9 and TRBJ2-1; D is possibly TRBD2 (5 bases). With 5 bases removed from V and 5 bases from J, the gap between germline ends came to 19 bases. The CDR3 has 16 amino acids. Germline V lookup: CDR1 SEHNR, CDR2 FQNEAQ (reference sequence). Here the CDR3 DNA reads TGTGCCAGCAGCCCTGTGACAAGAGGGTTTAACAATGAGCAGTTCTTC. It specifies CASSPVTRGFNNEQFF.

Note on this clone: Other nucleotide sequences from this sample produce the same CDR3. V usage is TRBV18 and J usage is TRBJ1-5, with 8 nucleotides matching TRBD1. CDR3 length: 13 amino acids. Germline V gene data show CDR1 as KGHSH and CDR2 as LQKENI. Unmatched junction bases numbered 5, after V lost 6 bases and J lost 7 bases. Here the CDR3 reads CASSPGGSQPQHF. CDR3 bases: TGTGCCAGCTCGCCAGGGGGCAGCCAGCCCCAGCATTTT.

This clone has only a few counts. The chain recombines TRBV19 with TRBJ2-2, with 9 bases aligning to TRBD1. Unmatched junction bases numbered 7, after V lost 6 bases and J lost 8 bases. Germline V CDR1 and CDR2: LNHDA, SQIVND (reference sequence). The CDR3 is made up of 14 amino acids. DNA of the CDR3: TGTGCCAGTAGCGCAACAGGGGGCCTGGGGGAGCTGTTTTTT. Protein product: CASSATGGLGELFF.

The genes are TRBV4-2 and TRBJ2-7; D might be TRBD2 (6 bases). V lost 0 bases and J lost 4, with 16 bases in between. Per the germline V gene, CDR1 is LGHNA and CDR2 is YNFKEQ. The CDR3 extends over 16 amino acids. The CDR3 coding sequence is TGTGCCAGCAGCCAAGAGTCGGGGGTGGACGATTACGAGCAGTACTTC. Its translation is CASSQESGVDDYEQYF.

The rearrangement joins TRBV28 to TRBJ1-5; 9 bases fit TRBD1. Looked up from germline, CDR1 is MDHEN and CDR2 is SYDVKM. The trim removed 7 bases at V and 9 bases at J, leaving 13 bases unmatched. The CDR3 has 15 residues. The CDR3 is CASTNPGQGLRPQHF. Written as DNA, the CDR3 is TGTGCCAGCACCAACCCGGGACAGGGCCTTAGGCCCCAGCATTTT.

CDR3 region: CASSLTGESSYNEQFF. The CDR3 DNA reads as TGTGCCAGCAGCTTAACGGGGGAGAGCTCCTACAATGAGCAGTTCTTC. J is TRBJ2-1 and V is TRBV7-2; a possible D gene is TRBD2 (6 bases). The CDR3 runs to 16 residues. Trimming removed 2 bases at V and 0 bases at J, with 11 bases between. Germline V gene lookup returns CDR1 SGHTA and CDR2 FQGNSA.